This T cell receptor (beta chain) was captured by sequencing in a study of blood T cell repertoires in COVID-19. The junction had 12 bases not matched to a gene; V was cut back by 11 bases and J by 6 bases. CDR3 length: 13 amino acids. CDR1 SEHNR and CDR2 FQNEAQ come from the germline V gene (reference sequence). Sequencing was performed with immunoSEQ multiplex PCR; in TCRdb, only in-frame clones are kept and a portion is missing. The profile shows roughly 120,000 clones, 90% of them singletons. Sequenced: peripheral blood. The rearrangement uses TRBV7-9 and TRBJ1-1; 7 nucleotides match TRBD1. The receptor was isolated from a woman aged 60 to 75 with COVID-19, enrolled during active disease. CDR3 nucleotide sequence: TGTGCCTCAGCCAGGGGGACGGGGGCTGAAGCTTTCTTT. Translation: CASARGTGAEAFF.